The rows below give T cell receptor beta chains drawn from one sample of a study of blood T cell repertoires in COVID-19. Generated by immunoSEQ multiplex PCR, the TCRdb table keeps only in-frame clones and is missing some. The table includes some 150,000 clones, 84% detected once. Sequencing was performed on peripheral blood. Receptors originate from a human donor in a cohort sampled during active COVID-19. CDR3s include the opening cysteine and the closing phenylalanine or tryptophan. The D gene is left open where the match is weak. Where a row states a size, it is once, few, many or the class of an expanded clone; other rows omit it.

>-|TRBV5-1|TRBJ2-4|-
CASSLGINLAKNIQYF
TGCGCCAGCAGCTTGGGTATAAATTTAGCCAAAAACATTCAGTACTTC
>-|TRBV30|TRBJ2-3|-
CAWRAGPAGDTQYF
TGTGCCTGGAGGGCAGGACCCGCGGGAGATACGCAGTATTTT
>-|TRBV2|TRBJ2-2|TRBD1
CASRSGTANTGELFF
TGTGCCAGCAGATCCGGGACAGCGAACACCGGGGAGCTGTTTTTT
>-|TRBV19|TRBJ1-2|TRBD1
CASSIDRGNYGYTF
TGTGCCAGTAGTATTGACAGGGGGAACTATGGCTACACCTTC
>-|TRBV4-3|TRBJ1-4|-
CASSQEPTGTNEKLFF
TGCGCCAGCAGCCAAGAACCCACGGGAACTAATGAAAAACTGTTTTTT
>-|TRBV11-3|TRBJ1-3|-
CASTRTGGYSGNTIYF
TGTGCCAGCACACGGACGGGAGGATACTCTGGAAACACCATATATTTT
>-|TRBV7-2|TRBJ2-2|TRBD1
CASSIRAGGNTGELFF
TGTGCCAGCAGCATAAGGGCAGGGGGAAATACCGGGGAGCTGTTTTTT
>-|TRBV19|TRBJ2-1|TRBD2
CASSGLAGVGEQFF
TGTGCCAGTAGTGGGCTTGCGGGAGTGGGTGAGCAGTTCTTC
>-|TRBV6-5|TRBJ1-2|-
CASTPRTTGNYGYTF
TGTGCCAGCACCCCGAGGACGACAGGCAACTATGGCTACACCTTC
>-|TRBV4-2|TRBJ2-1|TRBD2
CASSLTGGSYNEQFF
TGTGCCAGCAGCCTAACGGGGGGCTCCTACAATGAGCAGTTCTTC
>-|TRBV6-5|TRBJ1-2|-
CASHRSPGYTF
TGTGCCAGCCACAGGTCGCCTGGCTACACCTTC
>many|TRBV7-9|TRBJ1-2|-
CASSFYHREEDYGYTF
TGTGCCAGCAGCTTCTACCACAGGGAAGAGGACTATGGCTACACCTTC
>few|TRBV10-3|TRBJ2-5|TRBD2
CAISDLGPSGAETQYF
TGTGCCATCAGTGACTTGGGGCCTAGCGGGGCAGAGACCCAGTACTTC
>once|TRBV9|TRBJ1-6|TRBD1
CASSAGQVNSPLHF
TGTGCCAGCAGCGCGGGACAGGTCAATTCACCCCTCCACTTT
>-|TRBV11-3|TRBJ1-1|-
CASSLEGRMNTEAFF
TGTGCCAGCAGCTTAGAGGGCCGGATGAACACTGAAGCTTTCTTT
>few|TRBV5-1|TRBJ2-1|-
CASSLDIQGSREQFF
TGCGCCAGCAGCCTCGATATACAGGGATCGAGGGAGCAGTTCTTC
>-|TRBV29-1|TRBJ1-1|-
CSVESGKNTEAFF
TGCAGCGTTGAATCGGGGAAGAACACTGAAGCTTTCTTT
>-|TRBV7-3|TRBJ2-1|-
CASSSTTSRAYNEQFF
TGTGCCAGCAGCTCAACTACTAGCAGAGCCTACAATGAGCAGTTCTTC
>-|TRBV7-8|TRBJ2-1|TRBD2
CASSHNLPGTSSNNEQFF
TGTGCCAGCAGCCATAACCTCCCCGGGACTAGTTCAAACAATGAGCAGTTCTTC
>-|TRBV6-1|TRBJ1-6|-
CASSEGPRQNSPLHF
TGTGCCAGCAGTGAAGGCCCCAGGCAAAATTCACCCCTCCACTTT
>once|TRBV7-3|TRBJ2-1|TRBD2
CASSRLAGTYNEQFF
TGTGCCAGCAGCCGACTAGCGGGGACTTACAATGAGCAGTTCTTC
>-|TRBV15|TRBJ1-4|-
CASGPGSSGGPNEKLFF
TGTGCCTCGGGACCGGGAAGCTCGGGGGGCCCAAATGAAAAACTGTTTTTT
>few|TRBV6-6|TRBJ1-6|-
CASSRPSRGDNSPLHF
TGTGCCAGCAGTCGACCGAGCAGGGGTGATAATTCACCCCTCCACTTT
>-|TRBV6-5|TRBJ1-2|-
CASRQGNYGYTF
TGTGCCAGCAGGCAGGGGAACTATGGCTACACCTTC
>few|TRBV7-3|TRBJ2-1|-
CASSSPVVEGYNEQFF
TGTGCCAGCAGCTCCCCGGTCGTCGAGGGCTACAATGAGCAGTTCTTC
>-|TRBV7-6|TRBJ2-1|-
CASSLGLGNEQFF
TGTGCCAGCAGCTTAGGTCTAGGCAATGAGCAGTTCTTC
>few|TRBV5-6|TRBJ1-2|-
CASSTGLPYGYTF
TGTGCCAGCAGCACCGGACTGCCCTATGGCTACACCTTC
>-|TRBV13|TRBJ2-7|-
CASSLGLAKNHAEQYF
TGTGCCAGCAGCTTAGGCCTGGCCAAGAATCATGCCGAGCAGTACTTC
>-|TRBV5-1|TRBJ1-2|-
CASSWGGAGSNYGYTF
TGCGCCAGCAGCTGGGGGGGGGCCGGGTCTAACTATGGCTACACCTTC
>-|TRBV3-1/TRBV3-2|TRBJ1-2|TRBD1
CASSDRDREFTF
TGTGCCAGCAGCGACCGGGACAGAGAATTCACCTTC
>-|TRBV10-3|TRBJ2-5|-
CAISERGRETQYF
TGTGCCATCAGTGAGCGGGGTAGGGAGACCCAGTACTTC
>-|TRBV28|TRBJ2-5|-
CASSGGILETQYF
TGTGCCAGCAGTGGGGGGATCCTTGAGACCCAGTACTTC
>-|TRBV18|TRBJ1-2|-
CASSPEGLSGYTF
TGTGCCAGCTCACCCGAGGGCCTATCGGGCTACACCTTC
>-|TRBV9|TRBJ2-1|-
CASSLNTGSYNEQFF
TGTGCCAGCAGCTTAAACACGGGTTCCTACAATGAGCAGTTCTTC
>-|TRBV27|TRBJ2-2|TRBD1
CASSWDRNTGELFF
TGTGCCAGCAGTTGGGACAGAAACACCGGGGAGCTGTTTTTT
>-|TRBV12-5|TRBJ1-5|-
CAGNRVGPWYWGNQPQHF
TGTGCTGGCAACAGGGTAGGGCCTTGGTACTGGGGCAATCAGCCCCAACATTTT
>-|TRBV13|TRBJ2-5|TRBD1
CASSTGWTGQETQYF
TGTGCCAGCAGCACAGGGTGGACAGGGCAAGAGACCCAGTACTTC
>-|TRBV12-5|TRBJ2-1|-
CASGPPLRQSYNEQFF
TGTGCTAGTGGTCCCCCCCTCCGCCAGTCCTACAATGAGCAGTTCTTC
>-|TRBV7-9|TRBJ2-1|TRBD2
CASSPRGGQSEQFF
TGTGCCAGCAGCCCCCGGGGGGGGCAGAGTGAGCAGTTCTTC
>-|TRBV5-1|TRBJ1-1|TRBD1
CASSLVVTGSMNTEAFF
TGCGCCAGCAGCTTGGTGGTGACAGGGTCCATGAACACTGAAGCTTTCTTT
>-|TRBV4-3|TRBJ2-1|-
CASSQEVGRNEQFF
TGCGCCAGCAGCCAAGAAGTGGGGCGGAATGAGCAGTTCTTC
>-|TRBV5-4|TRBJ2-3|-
CASSLSRSGTDTQYF
TGTGCCAGCAGCTTGTCCCGGAGCGGCACAGATACGCAGTATTTT
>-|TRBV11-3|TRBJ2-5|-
CASSERIQETQYF
TGTGCCAGCAGCGAGCGCATCCAAGAGACCCAGTACTTC
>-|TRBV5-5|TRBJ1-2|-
CASSLAYREYGYTF
TGTGCCAGCAGCTTGGCCTACAGGGAATATGGCTACACCTTC
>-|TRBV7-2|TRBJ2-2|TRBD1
CASSNLQGAGELFF
TGTGCCAGCAGCAACCTACAGGGGGCTGGGGAGCTGTTTTTT
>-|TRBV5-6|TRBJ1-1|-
CASSLRSRVGTEAFF
TGTGCCAGCAGCCTAAGGTCCAGGGTGGGTACTGAAGCTTTCTTT
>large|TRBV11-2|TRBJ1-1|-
CASSSHSESRGTEAFF
TGTGCCAGCAGCTCCCACAGCGAATCCCGGGGGACTGAAGCTTTCTTT
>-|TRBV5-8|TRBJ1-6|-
CASRRGRRNSPLHF
TGTGCCAGCAGGCGGGGACGTCGAAATTCACCCCTCCACTTT
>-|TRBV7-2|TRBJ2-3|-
CASSLLAVSTDTQYF
TGTGCCAGCAGCCTTTTAGCGGTGAGCACAGATACGCAGTATTTT
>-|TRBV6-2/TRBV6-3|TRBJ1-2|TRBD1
CASSSLDRAYYGYTF
TGTGCCAGCAGTTCCTTAGACAGGGCCTACTATGGCTACACCTTC
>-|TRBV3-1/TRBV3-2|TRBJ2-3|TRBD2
CASSLGGADTQYF
TGTGCCAGCAGCCTGGGGGGGGCAGATACGCAGTATTTT
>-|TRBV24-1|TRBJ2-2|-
CATGSGTPTGELFF
TGTGCCACCGGGTCCGGGACACCGACCGGGGAGCTGTTTTTT
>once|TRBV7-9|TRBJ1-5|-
CASSNNRDDQPQHF
TGTGCCAGCAGCAACAACAGGGACGATCAGCCCCAGCATTTT
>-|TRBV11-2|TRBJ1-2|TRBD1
CASSLALSDRGRGYGYTF
TGTGCCAGCAGCTTAGCCCTCTCGGACAGGGGGCGCGGCTATGGCTACACCTTC